The T cell receptor beta chain described here comes from a study of blood T cell repertoires in COVID-19. About the research overall: COVID-19 samples from acute and convalescent phases originated in the United States, Italy and Spain. PBMCs, B-cell-depleted T cells, or T cells were the source of the cDNA or gDNA that made up the material.

In the authors' workflow: Amplification with reference gene primers provided the estimates of nucleated cell counts. Libraries were prepared by immunoSEQ multiplex PCR; TCRdb keeps only in-frame clonotypes and omits some of them. D and trimming were read from the DNA, whereas the V and J calls and clone size are those reported in that table. This sample has more than 85,000 clones, with less than 75% found just once. Per germline, CDR1 SGHTA and CDR2 FQGNSA. V was shortened by 5 bases and J by 0 bases, with 11 bases between the two germline ends. The CDR3 has 15 amino acids. The sample was peripheral blood. The sequence was collected from a woman aged 55-69 years with acute or convalescent COVID-19. The rearrangement uses TRBV7-2 and TRBJ1-3; D unresolved. In nucleotides, the CDR3 is TGTGCCAGCAGCCTATCCGGGATCTCTGGAAACACCATATATTTT. Translating it yields CASSLSGISGNTIYF.